A single sample is the source of the 2 T cell receptor beta chains below, sequenced in a study of T cells in localized non-small cell lung cancer. Sequencing used immunoSEQ multiplex PCR; TCRdb keeps in-frame clones, though not all of them. The data contain about 13,000 clones, around 84% of them seen just once; the ten biggest clones take up about 54%. The material sequenced was peripheral blood, taken before any cancer treatment. The receptor source for this set is a male donor aged 60 or over with stage III lung adenocarcinoma.

The CDR3 here is CASGLVLIEGVGDTEAFF. The CDR3 nucleotides are TGTGCTAGTGGTTTGGTATTAATAGAGGGGGTCGGGGACACTGAAGCTTTCTTT. The chain uses TRBV12-5 and TRBJ1-1; D is perhaps TRBD1 (6 bases). This CDR3 comprises 18 residues. V lost 0 bases to trimming and J lost 3 bases, with 20 bases between them. The germline CDR1 and CDR2 sequences are LGHNT and FRNRAP.

This clone was seen once. The rearrangement joins TRBV7-9 to TRBJ1-6; TRBD1 matches 7 bases. Germline CDR1 and CDR2: SEHNR and FQNEAQ (reference sequence). CDR3 length: 14 residues. The V and J ends lost 8 bases and 8 bases, in that order; junction bases with no gene match: 9. As DNA, the CDR3 is TGTGCCAGCCGGGGGCCAGGGGGACATTCACCCCTCCACTTT. Protein sequence: CASRGPGGHSPLHF. The variable domain in full, completed from reference TRBV7-9 and TRBJ1-6, reads DTGVSQNPRHKITKRGQNVTFRCDPISEHNRLYWYRQTLGQGPEFLTYFQNEAQLEKSRLLSDRFSAERPKGSFSTLEIQRTEQGDSAMYLCASRGPGGHSPLHFGNGTRLTVT.